The sequence of this T cell receptor beta chain was determined in a study of post-analysis software for immune sequencing data. Study-level background: The study covered relapsing-remitting, secondary progressive and progressive-relapsing courses of multiple sclerosis. Points from the study as a whole: Comparison with controls showed significantly lower normalized Chao1 diversity in multiple sclerosis patients. Controls showed lower frequencies than patients for 4 or 5 TRBV segments, and TRBV5-6, TRBV5-1 and TRBV20-1 were among these. The authors found that F measure strongly co-clustered same-batch samples.

The CDR3 sequence is 18 residues long. J was trimmed by 3 bases and V by 8 bases; bases with no gene match: 16. In germline, CDR1 is SNHLY, CDR2 FYNNEI. As concerns this clonotype: The antigen remains undetermined.

TCR beta libraries were prepared from cDNA with unique molecular identifiers. Each sample of 1 to 10 million input T cells yielded around 500,000 cDNA molecules, so each molecule approximated one T cell. MiXCR, applied by TCRdb to the PCR reads, yields one record per CDR3 protein. The sample carries roughly 650,000 distinct CDR3 sequences, around 64% recorded once. Sequenced sample: blood. The receptor was isolated from a girl aged 2 to 9 with multiple sclerosis. This chain links TRBV2 with TRBJ2-1; TRBD2 aligns across 10 bases. Here the CDR3 DNA reads TGTGCCAGCCCGGGGCGGCTAGCGGGAGCCAAAGTCTACAATGAGCAGTTCTTC. Translated, it gives CASPGRLAGAKVYNEQFF.